This T cell receptor (beta chain) was identified in a study of cytomegalovirus exposure and HLA in healthy donors. On the study more broadly: Previous work identified 90 million to 130 million unique TCR beta sequences from some 170 million T cells. There were some 380 genotyped donors. Of these, 81% fell in the genetic ancestry cluster associated with self-reported Caucasian donors. Study-wide results and limits: On later analysis, the bulk of CMV-associated TCR beta chains appeared to be HLA-restricted. What a later analysis showed was that several of the most significant clusters appeared linked to common viral pathogens.

With 60 Vbeta and 13 Jbeta primers, the PCR was carried out. The method was immunoSEQ multiplex PCR; TCRdb's version includes in-frame clones alone and lacks a portion of them. The sample yields about 150,000 clones, 70% to 85% seen once. Remarks on this clone: Its antigen remains unidentified.

CDR1 and CDR2 from the germline V gene are MNHEY and SVGAGI. V dropped 5 bases and J dropped 3; count of bases not matched to a gene: 5. The CDR3 covers 14 residues. The clonotype comes from a woman in her 50s in good health and CMV-seropositive. What was sequenced was PBMCs. The chain recombines TRBV6-5 with TRBJ1-1; 8 nucleotides line up with TRBD1. DNA of the CDR3: TGTGCCAGCAGTGAGCAGGGGGCCTACACTGAAGCTTTCTTT. Translation gives CASSEQGAYTEAFF.